This entry lists 21 T cell receptor beta chains sequenced from one sample in a study of blood T cell repertoires in COVID-19. The protocol was immunoSEQ multiplex PCR, while the TCRdb copy is restricted to in-frame clones and leaves out a portion. This table holds 100,000 or so clones, 65% to 85% found once. Material: peripheral blood. The receptors stem from a man between 65 and 79 years old with active or convalescent COVID-19.

This chain joins TRBV2 and TRBJ1-5, with a weak D call TRBD1 (6 bases). V lost 4 bases to trimming and J lost 2 bases, with 9 bases between them. The germline CDR1 and CDR2 sequences are SNHLY and FYNNEI. CDR3 length: 14 residues. The CDR3 nucleotides read TGTGCCAGCAGTGTAGGGGGGGGCAATCAGCCCCAGCATTTT. It codes for CASSVGGGNQPQHF.

The chain joins TRBV5-1 to TRBJ2-1; TRBD2 matches 12 bases. The junction had 5 bases not matched to a gene; V was cut back by 4 bases and J by 6 bases. The CDR3 has 15 amino acids. CDR1 and CDR2 from the germline V gene are SGHRS and YFSETQ. In DNA form, the CDR3 reads TGCGCCAGCAGCCTACCGGGACTAGCGGGCAATGAGCAGTTCTTC. Protein sequence: CASSLPGLAGNEQFF.

V gene TRBV5-1 combines with J gene TRBJ1-2, with 7 bases matching TRBD1. Trimming cost V 4 bases and J 6 bases; bases outside gene matches: 15. The CDR3 covers 16 residues. The germline gives CDR1 SGHRS, CDR2 YFSETQ. CDR3 residues: CASSMTGRPEGNGYTF. The CDR3 DNA follows: TGCGCCAGCAGCATGACAGGGCGCCCGGAGGGAAATGGCTACACCTTC.

V gene TRBV5-1 combines with J gene TRBJ1-2; weak D call: TRBD1 (5 bases). There are 13 residues in the CDR3. The germline V gene encodes CDR1 SGHRS and CDR2 YFSETQ. Trimming pared 0 bases from V and 10 bases from J, leaving 13 bases between. The CDR3 DNA reads TGCGCCAGCAGCTTGGATGGACAAAGGATCTACACCTTC. Translation gives CASSLDGQRIYTF.

The chain is built from TRBV19 and TRBJ1-1; a possible D gene is TRBD1 (5 bases). The CDR3 runs 14 residues. Germline V CDR1 and CDR2: LNHDA, SQIVND (reference sequence). Between the trimmed V and J ends, which lost 7 bases and 5 bases, there was a span of 17 bases. The chain's CDR3 is CASTHRGSRTEAFF. In DNA form, the CDR3 reads TGTGCCAGTACCCATCGGGGGAGCCGAACTGAAGCTTTCTTT.

The chain couples TRBV7-9 to TRBJ2-3, with TRBD2 identical over 14 bases. The germline V gene encodes CDR1 SEHNR and CDR2 FQNEAQ (reference sequence). V shed 4 bases, J shed 8 bases, and the junction held 5 bases outside the gene matches. This CDR3 spans 15 amino acids. The chain's CDR3 is CASSSIGTSGGTQYF. The CDR3 nucleotides are TGTGCCAGCAGCTCCATCGGGACTAGCGGGGGTACGCAGTATTTT.

The V gene is TRBV29-1, the J gene TRBJ2-7; 12 bases fit TRBD2. The CDR3 has 17 amino acids. The germline gives CDR1 SQVTM, CDR2 ANQGSEA. Trimming removed 7 bases from V and 1 base from J; junction bases left unmatched: 14. The CDR3 reads CSARGRLAGAFSYEQYF. CDR3 coding DNA: TGCAGCGCCCGCGGCCGACTAGCGGGGGCCTTTTCCTACGAGCAGTACTTC.

The chain combines TRBV11-3 with TRBJ2-1; possibly TRBD2 for D (5 bases). The length of the CDR3 is 13 residues. With 1 base removed from V and 5 bases from J, the gap between germline ends came to 6 bases. The germline V gene encodes CDR1 SGHNT and CDR2 YENEEA. The CDR3 DNA is TGTGCCAGCAGCTTAGGGGGAGACAATGAGCAGTTCTTC. It yields the protein CASSLGGDNEQFF.

This clone was recorded a few times. This rearrangement joins TRBV2 to TRBJ1-4, with D possibly being TRBD1 (5 bases). CDR1 is SNHLY and CDR2 is FYNNEI in the germline V gene. The CDR3 runs to 14 residues. V was shortened by 6 bases and J by 4 bases, with 12 bases between the two germline ends. CDR3 DNA sequence: TGTGCCAGCAGGGATCGACAGAGTAATGAAAAACTGTTTTTT. It yields the protein CASRDRQSNEKLFF.

In DNA form, the CDR3 reads TGTGCCAGCTCTCCCGGGACAGGGATCAGGGGGGCCTATGGCTACACCTTC. This codes for CASSPGTGIRGAYGYTF. The chain recombines TRBV18 with TRBJ1-2; 9 bases fit TRBD1. After removal of 6 bases from V and 4 bases from J, the junction contained 15 bases not matched to a gene. This CDR3 region has 17 residues. The germline gives CDR1 KGHSH, CDR2 LQKENI.

The rearrangement joins TRBV19 to TRBJ2-6; D may be TRBD1 (6 bases). Germline CDR1 reads LNHDA; CDR2 reads SQIVND (reference sequence). The CDR3 contains 17 residues. V was shortened by 3 bases and J by 0 bases, with 12 bases between the two germline ends. DNA for the CDR3: TGTGCCAGTAGTATTAAGGACAGCCTCTCTGGGGCCAACGTCCTGACTTTC. Its translation is CASSIKDSLSGANVLTF.

As regards this clone: At the DNA level, this CDR3 is encoded by other sequences in the same sample as well. This chain links TRBV5-1 with TRBJ2-2; tentative D call: TRBD2 (6 bases). V lost 4 bases to trimming and J lost 6 bases, with 22 bases between them. The CDR3 covers 17 residues. The germline CDR1 and CDR2 sequences are SGHRS and YFSETQ. The CDR3 DNA reads as TGCGCCAGCAGCCTCGGGCTTAGCGGAGGTTTTGCCGGGGAGCTGTTTTTT. This sequence encodes CASSLGLSGGFAGELFF.

The rearrangement joins TRBV10-3 to TRBJ2-3; the match to TRBD2 covers 9 bases. V dropped 4 bases and J dropped 2; count of bases not matched to a gene: 10. CDR3 length equals 17 residues. Germline V gene data show CDR1 as ENHRY and CDR2 as SYGVKD. The CDR3 DNA follows: TGTGCCATCAGTGGTTCAGGCGGGGGGGCCGTCACAGATACGCAGTATTTT. Translation: CAISGSGGGAVTDTQYF.

The rearrangement links TRBV5-1 to TRBJ2-2; 11 nucleotides line up with TRBD2. The CDR3 is 16 amino acids. V was pared by 4 bases and J by 1 base, with 3 bases of the junction left unmatched. Germline loops: CDR1 SGHRS, CDR2 YFSETQ. This chain's CDR3 is CASSPGTSGNTGELFF. DNA of the CDR3: TGCGCCAGCAGCCCTGGGACTAGCGGGAACACCGGGGAGCTGTTTTTT.

The rearrangement uses TRBV7-2 and TRBJ2-5, with 10 bases lining up with TRBD2. Trimming at V came to 1 base and at J to 2 bases, leaving 7 bases not matched to a gene. This CDR3 contains 17 residues. The germline V gene encodes CDR1 SGHTA and CDR2 FQGNSA. The CDR3 DNA sequence: TGTGCCAGCAGCTTAGGCCTAGCGGGGGTGCTACAAGAGACCCAGTACTTC. Amino acids: CASSLGLAGVLQETQYF.

The chain is built from TRBV3-1 (or the pseudogene TRBV3-2) and TRBJ1-2, with TRBD1 matching 8 bases. J was trimmed by 4 bases and V by 5 bases; bases with no gene match: 6. Germline values: CDR1 LGHDT, CDR2 YNNKEL (reference sequence). The CDR3 runs to 14 residues. DNA for the CDR3: TGTGCCAGCAGCAACGGACAGGGAGCCTATGGCTACACCTTC. This encodes CASSNGQGAYGYTF.

The rearrangement joins TRBV9 to TRBJ1-4; 10 nucleotides line up with TRBD1. After removal of 4 bases from V and 5 bases from J, the junction contained 5 bases not matched to a gene. CDR1 is SGDLS and CDR2 is YYNGEE in the germline V gene. This CDR3 comprises 15 residues. For the CDR3, the DNA is TGTGCCAGCAGCCCAGGGGACAGGGGCAATGAAAAACTGTTTTTT. This gives the protein CASSPGDRGNEKLFF.

In this sample, this clone turned up once. The chain combines TRBV7-9 with TRBJ2-5; possibly TRBD2 for D (5 bases). V shed 5 bases and J shed 5 bases, with 12 bases lying between them. The CDR3 extends over 13 amino acids. Germline V gene data show CDR1 as SEHNR and CDR2 as FQNEAQ (reference sequence). The CDR3 is CASSPIRGETQYF. CDR3 coding DNA: TGTGCCAGCAGCCCAATTAGAGGGGAGACCCAGTACTTC.

The chain couples TRBV10-3 to TRBJ2-1, with 10 bases lining up with TRBD2. The length of the CDR3 is 16 residues. Germline CDR1 reads ENHRY; CDR2 reads SYGVKD. V shed 0 bases, J shed 9 bases, and the junction held 8 bases outside the gene matches. CDR3 nucleotides: TGTGCCATCAGTGAGTCGGTAGCGGGGGGCCCGGGTGAGCAGTTCTTC. It translates to CAISESVAGGPGEQFF.

This sequence joins TRBV5-4 and TRBJ1-1, with D hard to call. Germline V CDR1 and CDR2: SGHNT, YYREEE (reference sequence). Trimming stripped 0 bases from V and 4 bases from J, with 13 bases between. The CDR3 has 15 amino acids. CDR3 in amino acids: CASSLDGYPGTEAFF. For the CDR3, the DNA is TGTGCCAGCAGCTTGGATGGTTATCCGGGCACTGAAGCTTTCTTT.

The count of this clone is one. J is TRBJ1-4 and V is TRBV5-4; unclear D gene. The CDR3 sequence is 14 residues long. Trimming shortened V by 0 bases and J by 8 bases, and 11 bases separated the two germline ends. Germline V gene sequence: CDR1 SGHNT, CDR2 YYREEE (reference sequence). In nucleotides, the CDR3 is TGTGCCAGCAGCTTGGTTGGAGGTGGGGAAAAACTGTTTTTT. Its protein is CASSLVGGGEKLFF. The entire variable domain, with the rest obtained from reference TRBV5-4 and TRBJ1-4, is as follows: ETGVTQSPTHLIKTRGQQVTLRCSSQSGHNTVSWYQQALGQGPQFIFQYYREEENGRGNFPPRFSGLQFPNYSSELNVNALELDDSALYLCASSLVGGGEKLFFGSGTQLSVL.